The 9 T cell receptor beta chains listed next were all sequenced from one sample in a study of T cells after posttransplantation cyclophosphamide. Here immunoSEQ multiplex PCR was the method, and the copy in TCRdb shows in-frame clones only, minus some. This sample carries about 36,000 clones, none of them present only once. The sample was PBMCs. The receptors stem from a girl aged 10-17 years in good health, CMV-negative, and a related stem cell transplant donor.

This clone has only a few counts. The chain carries TRBV7-2 and TRBJ1-2; TRBD1 aligns across 7 bases. V was pared by 6 bases and J by 0 bases, with 7 bases of the junction left unmatched. CDR1 and CDR2 (germline): SGHTA, FQGNSA. The CDR3 consists of 15 residues. The CDR3 DNA sequence: TGTGCCAGCAGGCCAAGGGGACAGCCTAACTATGGCTACACCTTC. This sequence encodes CASRPRGQPNYGYTF.

The chain couples TRBV2 to TRBJ2-3; D gene unclear. This CDR3 has 12 residues. CDR1 and CDR2 from the germline V gene are SNHLY and FYNNEI. V dropped 6 bases and J dropped 4 bases, with 8 bases sitting between them. The CDR3 DNA reads as TGTGCCAGCAGGTTAGAGGCAGATACGCAGTATTTT. Translating gives CASRLEADTQYF.

This clone was detected only a few times. This chain joins TRBV9 and TRBJ2-6; 7 bases align to TRBD1. Germline-derived CDR1 and CDR2 are SGDLS and YYNGEE. This CDR3 has 16 residues. J was trimmed by 2 bases and V by 3 bases; bases with no gene match: 5. Here the CDR3 reads CASSAYDRAGANVLTF. The CDR3 bases are TGTGCCAGCAGCGCCTACGACAGGGCTGGGGCCAACGTCCTGACTTTC.

This clone was observed at least ten times. V and J are TRBV28 and TRBJ2-7, with TRBD1 matching 9 bases. The germline V gene has CDR1 MDHEN and CDR2 SYDVKM. V lost 5 bases and J lost 3; bases outside the gene matches: 5. The CDR3 sequence is 14 residues long. Here the CDR3 DNA reads TGTGCCAGCAGTCCCGGGACAGGGTACTACGAGCAGTACTTC. It is translated as CASSPGTGYYEQYF.

Many counts were recorded for this clone. The chain employs TRBV5-4 and TRBJ2-1; D might be TRBD2 (5 bases). The CDR3 is 15 residues long. Germline V gives CDR1 SGHNT, CDR2 YYREEE (reference sequence). The V end lost 0 bases, the J end lost 6 bases, and 13 bases lay between the germline ends. The CDR3 loop is CASSLGGRAPNEQFF. DNA for the CDR3: TGTGCCAGCAGCTTGGGTGGGCGGGCCCCCAATGAGCAGTTCTTC.

This clone was counted ten times or more. The gene calls are TRBV7-6 and TRBJ2-3; no reliable D call. Trimming left V 4 bases short and J 0 bases short, with 11 bases between. The CDR3 length is 15 residues. Germline V CDR1 and CDR2: SGHVS, FNYEAQ. CDR3 in DNA: TGTGCCAGCAGCTCCCGTCAGACTAGCACAGATACGCAGTATTTT. Protein product: CASSSRQTSTDTQYF.

This clone was detected only a few times. The V and J genes are TRBV7-9 and TRBJ1-5, with D unclear. Germline lookup yields CDR1 SEHNR and CDR2 FQNEAQ (reference sequence). The CDR3 loop spans 13 amino acids. V lost 5 bases to trimming and J lost 3 bases, with 8 bases between them. The CDR3 DNA is TGTGCCAGCAGCCAGGATTACAATCAGCCCCAGCATTTT. Protein product: CASSQDYNQPQHF. The full variable domain, with the rest looked up from reference TRBV7-9 and TRBJ1-5, is DTGVSQNPRHKITKRGQNVTFRCDPISEHNRLYWYRQTLGQGPEFLTYFQNEAQLEKSRLLSDRFSAERPKGSFSTLEIQRTEQGDSAMYLCASSQDYNQPQHFGDGTRLSIL.

This clone appeared many times. The chain joins TRBV6-1 to TRBJ1-5; D is possibly TRBD1 (6 bases). The CDR3 is made up of 14 amino acids. CDR1 MNHNS and CDR2 SASEGT come from the germline V gene. The ends were cut back, 3 bases at V and 7 bases at J, with 13 bases in the middle. The CDR3 region is CASSDRGWRQPQHF. In DNA, the CDR3 is TGTGCCAGCAGTGACAGGGGATGGCGACAGCCCCAGCATTTT.

In its sample, this clone was seen many times. This chain joins TRBV19 and TRBJ2-3, with D possibly matching TRBD1 (5 bases). V lost 3 bases to trimming and J lost 3 bases, with 13 bases between them. Germline CDR1 LNHDA, CDR2 SQIVND (reference sequence). This CDR3 is built from 15 residues. The CDR3 sequence is CASSIGSGFTDTQYF. The CDR3 nucleotides read TGTGCCAGTAGTATCGGTTCAGGGTTTACAGATACGCAGTATTTT.